The text below deals with one TCR beta chain. The trim removed 0 bases at V and 3 bases at J, leaving 11 bases unmatched. This CDR3 region has 18 residues. In germline, CDR1 is MNHEY, CDR2 SVGEGT. TCR beta sequences were obtained from blood CD8+ and CD4+ T cells. It was healthy donors who served as the controls, matched for age and sex. While CD8+ and CD4+ T cells were isolated negatively, TEMRA cells were enriched by FACS. The data stem from a study of CD8 T cells in Susac syndrome. Reverse transcription of about 0.5 to 1 ug RNA used random hexamers. Multiplex immunoSEQ PCR targeted 54 Vbeta and 13 Jbeta TCR beta segments. TCRdb processed the immunoSEQ multiplex PCR reads anew with MiXCR; each CDR3 protein has one entry. The sample shows some 200,000 distinct CDR3 sequences, roughly 94% of them seen only once.

The sequence was collected from a human donor in good health. The sequenced sample was CD4+ T cells from PBMCs. The V gene is TRBV6-2 or TRBV6-3, the J gene TRBJ2-7; 10 bases are a match to TRBD2. CDR3 nucleotides: TGTGCCAGCAGTTACTCTCCAGGACTAGCGGACCCCTACTACGAGCAGTACTTC. Translated, it gives CASSYSPGLADPYYEQYF.